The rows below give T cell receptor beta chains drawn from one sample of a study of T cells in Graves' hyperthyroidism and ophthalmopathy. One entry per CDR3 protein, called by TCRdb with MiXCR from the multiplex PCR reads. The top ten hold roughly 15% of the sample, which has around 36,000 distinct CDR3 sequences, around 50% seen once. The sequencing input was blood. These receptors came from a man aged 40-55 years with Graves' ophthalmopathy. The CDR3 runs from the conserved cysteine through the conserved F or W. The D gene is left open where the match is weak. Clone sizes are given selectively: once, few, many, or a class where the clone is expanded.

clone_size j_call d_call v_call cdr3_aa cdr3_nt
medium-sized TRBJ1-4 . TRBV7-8 CASSLVAGYEKLFF TGTGCCAGCAGCTTAGTGGCAGGGTATGAAAAACTGTTTTTT
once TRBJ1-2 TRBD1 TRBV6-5 CASSYELAGSTGMAGYTF TGTGCCAGCAGTTACGAACTAGCGGGGTCGACAGGGATGGCTGGCTACACCTTC
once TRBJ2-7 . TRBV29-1 CGVVQHEQYF TGCGGCGTTGTTCAGCACGAGCAGTACTTC
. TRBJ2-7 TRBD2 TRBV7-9 CASSLGFAGTSGDYEQYF TGTGCCAGCAGCCTCGGGTTTGCCGGGACTAGCGGGGACTACGAGCAGTACTTC
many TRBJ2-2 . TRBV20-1 CSARDGGRPGELFF TGCAGTGCTAGAGATGGGGGGAGGCCCGGGGAGCTGTTTTTT
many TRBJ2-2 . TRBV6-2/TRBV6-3 CASTRSAGELFF TGTGCCAGCACCCGAAGTGCCGGGGAGCTGTTTTTT
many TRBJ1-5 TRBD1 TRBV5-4 CASSKQGAYQPQHF TGTGCCAGCAGTAAACAGGGGGCTTATCAGCCCCAGCATTTT
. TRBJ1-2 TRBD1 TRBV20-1 CSARGVQGSYGYTF TGCAGTGCTAGAGGGGTACAGGGGAGCTATGGCTACACCTTC
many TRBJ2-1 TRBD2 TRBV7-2 CASTRSREGRGNEQFF TGTGCCAGCACCAGGTCACGGGAGGGCCGGGGAAATGAGCAGTTCTTC
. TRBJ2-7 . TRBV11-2 CASGRNQGLYEQYF TGTGCTAGCGGCCGAAACCAGGGACTGTACGAGCAGTACTTC
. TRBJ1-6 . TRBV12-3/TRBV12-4 CASSFKGTNSPLHF TGTGCCAGCAGTTTTAAGGGGACTAATTCACCCCTCCACTTT
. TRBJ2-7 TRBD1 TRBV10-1 CASSGGGQGREEQYF TGCGCCAGCAGTGGCGGTGGACAGGGTAGGGAAGAGCAGTACTTC
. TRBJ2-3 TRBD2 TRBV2 CASSEDPLAGASDTQYF TGTGCCAGCAGTGAAGATCCACTAGCGGGAGCGTCAGATACGCAGTATTTT
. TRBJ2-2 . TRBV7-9 CASSLESGADARELFF TGTGCCAGCAGCTTAGAATCGGGGGCGGACGCGAGGGAGCTGTTTTTT
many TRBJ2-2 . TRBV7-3 CASSVENTGELFF TGTGCCAGCAGTGTCGAGAACACCGGGGAGCTGTTTTTT
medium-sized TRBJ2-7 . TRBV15 CATSRDRPYEQYF TGTGCCACCAGCAGGGACAGACCATACGAGCAGTACTTC
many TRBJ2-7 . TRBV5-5 CASSRVGAEQYF TGTGCCAGCAGCCGGGTGGGGGCCGAGCAGTACTTC
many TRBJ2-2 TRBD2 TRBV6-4 CAINTQSPPTSGRQSAGELFF TGTGCCATCAACACTCAGAGCCCACCGACTAGCGGGAGGCAGAGCGCCGGGGAGCTGTTTTTT
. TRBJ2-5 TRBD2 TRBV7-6 CASSPGLREGLETQYF TGTGCCAGCAGCCCGGGACTCAGGGAGGGCCTGGAGACCCAGTACTTC
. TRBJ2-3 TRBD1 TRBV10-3 CAMGLTGIADTQYF TGTGCCATGGGGCTGACAGGGATAGCAGATACGCAGTATTTT
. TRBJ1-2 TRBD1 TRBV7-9 CASSFETGTGDGYTF TGTGCCAGCAGCTTTGAAACCGGGACAGGGGACGGCTACACCTTC
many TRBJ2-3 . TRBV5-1 CASSLELAVTDTQYF TGCGCCAGCAGCTTGGAATTAGCAGTTACAGATACGCAGTATTTT
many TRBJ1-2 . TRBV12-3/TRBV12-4 CASSIGQSYGYTF TGTGCCAGCAGTATCGGACAGAGCTATGGCTACACCTTC
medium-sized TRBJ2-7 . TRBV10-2 CASSGGYEQYF TGCGCCAGCAGTGGTGGTTACGAGCAGTACTTC
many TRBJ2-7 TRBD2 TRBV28 CASLGAGARYEQYF TGTGCCAGCCTAGGGGCGGGAGCAAGGTACGAGCAGTACTTC
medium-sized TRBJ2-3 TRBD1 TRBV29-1 CSVERDSRADTQYF TGCAGCGTTGAAAGGGACAGTCGTGCAGATACGCAGTATTTT
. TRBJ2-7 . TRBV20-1 CSARAGRDNEQYF TGCAGTGCTAGAGCCGGCAGGGACAACGAGCAGTACTTC
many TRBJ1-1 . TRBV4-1 CASNIGLWKVGDTEAFF TGCGCCAGCAACATAGGTTTGTGGAAGGTAGGCGACACTGAAGCTTTCTTT
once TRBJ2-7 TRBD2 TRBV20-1 CSAQTSTEQYF TGCAGTGCTCAGACTAGCACCGAGCAGTACTTC
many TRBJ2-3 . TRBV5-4 CASSPGAGGTDTQYF TGTGCCAGCAGCCCTGGGGCAGGGGGCACAGATACGCAGTATTTT